This entry lists 13 T cell receptor beta chains sequenced from one sample in a study of cytomegalovirus exposure and HLA in healthy donors. Using immunoSEQ multiplex PCR, the repertoire was profiled, and TCRdb retains in-frame clones only, with some absent. The repertoire has approximately 100,000 clones, about 88% of them found once; the top ten carry about 1.8%. Sequenced material: PBMCs. These receptors originate from a woman aged 18-29 years in good health and CMV-seropositive.

The chain couples TRBV28 to TRBJ1-2; 8 bases map to TRBD1. From germline, CDR1 is MDHEN and CDR2 SYDVKM. J lost 4 bases, V lost 4 bases, and 8 bases had no gene match. The CDR3 covers 15 residues. CDR3 coding DNA: TGTGCCAGCAGTTCCGGGACAGGAGTGCTCTATGGCTACACCTTC. Translated, it gives CASSSGTGVLYGYTF.

The chain is built from TRBV28 and TRBJ2-1; 8 bases fit TRBD1. J gave up 6 bases and V 2 bases, and 0 bases lay outside the gene matches. The germline V gene encodes CDR1 MDHEN and CDR2 SYDVKM. The CDR3 loop spans 13 amino acids. CDR3 residues: CASSLQGANEQFF. The CDR3 nucleotides are TGTGCCAGCAGTTTACAGGGGGCCAATGAGCAGTTCTTC. The full variable domain, rest sourced from reference TRBV28 and TRBJ2-1, is DVKVTQSSRYLVKRTGEKVFLECVQDMDHENMFWYRQDPGLGLRLIYFSYDVKMKEKGDIPEGYSVSREKKERFSLILESASTNQTSMYLCASSLQGANEQFFGPGTRLTVL.

This chain connects TRBV19 to TRBJ1-2, with TRBD1 matching over 7 bases. Trimming took 3 bases from V and 3 from J; bases not matched to a gene: 7. The CDR3 covers 15 residues. Germline-derived CDR1 and CDR2 are LNHDA and SQIVND (reference sequence). CDR3 region: CASSILTGEDYGYTF. The CDR3 DNA is TGTGCCAGTAGTATTCTTACAGGGGAGGACTATGGCTACACCTTC.

The chain joins TRBV5-6 to TRBJ2-7, with TRBD1 identical over 7 bases. Germline V gene data show CDR1 as SGHDT and CDR2 as YYEEEE. J lost 4 bases, V lost 5 bases, and 15 bases had no gene match. The CDR3 contains 16 residues. CDR3 protein: CASRKLTRQGGYEQYF. The CDR3 region has the DNA TGTGCCAGCAGAAAGCTCACCCGACAGGGCGGTTACGAGCAGTACTTC.

The CDR3, as DNA: TGTGCCAGCAGTCCCGGGACAGGGGGATTTAATGAGCAGTTCTTC. Its translation: CASSPGTGGFNEQFF. The rearrangement links TRBV27 to TRBJ2-1; 11 bases line up with TRBD1. CDR3 size: 15 residues. V shed 5 bases and J 7 bases; nucleotides not matched to a gene: 7. Germline-derived CDR1 and CDR2 are MNHEY and SMNVEV (reference sequence).

The chain combines TRBV2 with TRBJ1-1; D possibly corresponds to TRBD1 (5 bases). The CDR3 totals 13 residues. The V end was cut by 6 bases, the J end by 4 bases, with 12 bases between. Germline CDR1 SNHLY, CDR2 FYNNEI. CDR3 in DNA: TGTGCCAGCAGGGGGCGGGGCGTCACTGAAGCTTTCTTT. This sequence encodes CASRGRGVTEAFF.

The J gene is TRBJ1-2, the V gene TRBV4-3; D is unclear. V was clipped by 0 bases and J by 1 base, with 9 bases between them. This CDR3 has 15 amino acids. Germline V gene sequence: CDR1 LGHNA, CDR2 YSLEER. CDR3: CASSQDLGVNYGYTF. CDR3 DNA: TGCGCCAGCAGCCAAGATTTAGGAGTTAACTATGGCTACACCTTC.

The chain combines TRBV5-4 with TRBJ2-3; D is perhaps TRBD2 (5 bases). V was trimmed by 0 bases and J by 6 bases, leaving 11 bases between them. Germline-derived CDR1 and CDR2 are SGHNT and YYREEE (reference sequence). This CDR3 region has 14 residues. CDR3 sequence reads: CASSLELESDTQYF. Written as DNA, the CDR3 is TGTGCCAGCAGCTTGGAACTAGAGTCCGATACGCAGTATTTT.

The gene calls are TRBV27 and TRBJ2-3; TRBD2 agrees at 9 bases. This CDR3 comprises 15 residues. From germline, CDR1 is MNHEY and CDR2 SMNVEV (reference sequence). Trimming removed 3 bases from V and 3 bases from J; junction bases left unmatched: 4. This CDR3 is CASSFSGGGTDTQYF. The CDR3 coding sequence is TGTGCCAGCAGTTTTAGCGGGGGTGGGACAGATACGCAGTATTTT.

The chain employs TRBV4-1 and TRBJ1-1; 8 bases fit TRBD1. The CDR3 has 15 amino acids. Germline CDR1 reads MGHRA; CDR2 reads YSYEKL. V was clipped by 5 bases and J by 1 base; unmatched bases: 6. DNA for the CDR3: TGCGCCAGCAGCACTCCCGGGACAGGGAACACTGAAGCTTTCTTT. Its protein is CASSTPGTGNTEAFF.

The J gene is TRBJ1-5, the V gene TRBV29-1, with D tentatively TRBD1 (6 bases). The V end lost 4 bases, the J end lost 7 bases, and 17 bases lay between the germline ends. This CDR3 contains 14 residues. The germline V gene encodes CDR1 SQVTM and CDR2 ANQGSEA. The CDR3 DNA sequence: TGCAGCGTTGTGCTCACAGGGTCAGGACAGCCCCAGCATTTT. Encoded protein: CSVVLTGSGQPQHF.

This rearrangement joins TRBV7-2 to TRBJ1-1; D uncertain. V lost 5 bases, J lost 4 bases, and 11 bases lay in between. CDR1 and CDR2 from the germline V gene are SGHTA and FQGNSA. The CDR3 extends over 13 amino acids. The CDR3 DNA reads as TGTGCCAGCAGCCCGACACCCAGCACTGAAGCTTTCTTT. It encodes CASSPTPSTEAFF.

V gene TRBV2 combines with J gene TRBJ2-3, with D possibly matching TRBD2 (7 bases). The CDR3 is made up of 18 amino acids. V gave up 2 bases and J gave up 2 bases, with 20 bases separating them. CDR1 SNHLY and CDR2 FYNNEI come from the germline V gene. In nucleotides, the CDR3 is TGTGCCAGCAGTGAACCCAGCTGGGAGGGGGGGCACACAGATACGCAGTATTTT. Amino acids: CASSEPSWEGGHTDTQYF.